This TCR beta chain was observed in a study of T cells after posttransplantation cyclophosphamide. CDR1 SGHRS and CDR2 YFSETQ come from the germline V gene. V was cut by 2 bases and J by 7 bases, with 19 bases left in between. The CDR3 totals 15 residues. Repertoires were generated with immunoSEQ multiplex PCR, while TCRdb's copy carries only in-frame clones and drops some. This table has 25,000 or so clones, around 86% appearing once. Comments on this clone: Its specificity is unknown.

Broader study findings: TRB overlap between skin or GI tissue T cells and blood was limited. Later post-transplant blood repertoires were often dominated by donor CD8+ memory clones. After PTCy, TRB diversity resembled that of CNI/methotrexate controls.

This sequence originates from an older woman with a blood cancer, CMV-positive, and with a related stem cell donor. The sequencing input was PBMCs. The chain combines TRBV5-1 with TRBJ2-7, with D perhaps TRBD1 (6 bases). Written as DNA, the CDR3 is TGCGCCAGCAGCTTCACCGGGACAAGCCTAAGTGAGCAGTACTTC. This codes for CASSFTGTSLSEQYF.